What follows describes a single T cell receptor (beta chain). V was clipped by 7 bases and J by 1 base, with 10 bases between them. This CDR3 has 13 residues. Germline CDR1 and CDR2: MNHEY and SVGAGI. The data are from a study of blood T cell repertoires in COVID-19. Study overall: In each case, the material was cDNA or gDNA derived from T cells, B-cell-depleted T cells, or PBMCs.

Method: immunoSEQ multiplex PCR; TCRdb's copy keeps in-frame clones and lacks some. In the table there are fewer than 350,000 clones, 81% of which are singletons. This sequence joins TRBV6-5 and TRBJ1-2; weak D call: TRBD1 (6 bases). Sequenced sample: peripheral blood. This sequence originates from an older woman with active or convalescent COVID-19. CDR3 residues: CASTGTSNYGYTF. The CDR3 nucleotides are TGTGCCAGCACAGGGACAAGTAACTATGGCTACACCTTC.